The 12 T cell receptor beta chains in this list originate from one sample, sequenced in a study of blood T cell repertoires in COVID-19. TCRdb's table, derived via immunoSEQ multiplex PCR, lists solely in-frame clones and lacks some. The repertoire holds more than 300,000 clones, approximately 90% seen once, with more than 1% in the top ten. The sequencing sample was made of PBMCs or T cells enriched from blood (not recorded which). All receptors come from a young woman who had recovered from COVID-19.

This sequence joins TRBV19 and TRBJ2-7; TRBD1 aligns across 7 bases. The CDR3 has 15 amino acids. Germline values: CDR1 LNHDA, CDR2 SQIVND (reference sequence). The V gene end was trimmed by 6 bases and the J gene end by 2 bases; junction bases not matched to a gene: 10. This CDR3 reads CASRKKRQGAYEQYF. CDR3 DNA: TGTGCCAGTAGGAAAAAGAGACAGGGAGCCTACGAGCAGTACTTC. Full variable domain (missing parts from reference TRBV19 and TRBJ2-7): DGGITQSPKYLFRKEGQNVTLSCEQNLNHDAMYWYRQDPGQGLRLIYYSQIVNDFQKGDIAEGYSVSREKKESFPLTVTSAQKNPTAFYLCASRKKRQGAYEQYFGPGTRLTVT.

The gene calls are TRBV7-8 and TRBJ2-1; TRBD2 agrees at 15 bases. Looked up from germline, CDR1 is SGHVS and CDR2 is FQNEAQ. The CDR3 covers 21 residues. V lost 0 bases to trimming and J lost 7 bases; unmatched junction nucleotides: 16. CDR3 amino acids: CASSLALRTSGGASDRNEQFF. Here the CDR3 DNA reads TGTGCCAGCAGCTTAGCGCTAAGGACTAGCGGGGGGGCCTCGGATCGGAATGAGCAGTTCTTC.

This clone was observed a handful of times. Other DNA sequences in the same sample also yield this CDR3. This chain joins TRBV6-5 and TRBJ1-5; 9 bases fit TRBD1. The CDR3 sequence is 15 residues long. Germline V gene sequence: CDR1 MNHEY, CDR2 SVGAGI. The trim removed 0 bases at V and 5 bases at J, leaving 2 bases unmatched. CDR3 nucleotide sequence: TGTGCCAGCAGTTACTCGGGACAGGGCCATCAGCCCCAGCATTTT. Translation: CASSYSGQGHQPQHF.

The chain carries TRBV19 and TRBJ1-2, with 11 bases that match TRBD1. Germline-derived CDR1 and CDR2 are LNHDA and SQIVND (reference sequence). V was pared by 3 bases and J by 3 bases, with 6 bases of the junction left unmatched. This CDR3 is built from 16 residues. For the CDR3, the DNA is TGTGCCAGTAGTATCGCCCGGGACAGGGGGTACTATGGCTACACCTTC. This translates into CASSIARDRGYYGYTF.

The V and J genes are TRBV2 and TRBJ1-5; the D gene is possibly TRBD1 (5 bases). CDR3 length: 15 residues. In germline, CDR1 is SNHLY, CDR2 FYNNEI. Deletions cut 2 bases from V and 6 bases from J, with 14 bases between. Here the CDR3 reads CASSEQGIPSQPQHF. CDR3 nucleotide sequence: TGTGCCAGCAGTGAACAGGGAATCCCTAGTCAGCCCCAGCATTTT.

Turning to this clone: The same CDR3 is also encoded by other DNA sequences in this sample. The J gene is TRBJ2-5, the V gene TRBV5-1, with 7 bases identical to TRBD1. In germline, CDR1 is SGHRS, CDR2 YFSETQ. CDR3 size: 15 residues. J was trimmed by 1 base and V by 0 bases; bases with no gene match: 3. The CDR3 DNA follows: TGCGCCAGCAGCTTGGGCCGGGACAGCCAAGAGACCCAGTACTTC. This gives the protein CASSLGRDSQETQYF.

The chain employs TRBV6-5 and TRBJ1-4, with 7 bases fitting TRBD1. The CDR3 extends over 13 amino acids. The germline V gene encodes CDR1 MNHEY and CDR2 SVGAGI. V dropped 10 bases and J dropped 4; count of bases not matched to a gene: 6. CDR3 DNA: TGTGCCACGAGGGACAGCTATAATGAAAAACTGTTTTTT. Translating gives CATRDSYNEKLFF.

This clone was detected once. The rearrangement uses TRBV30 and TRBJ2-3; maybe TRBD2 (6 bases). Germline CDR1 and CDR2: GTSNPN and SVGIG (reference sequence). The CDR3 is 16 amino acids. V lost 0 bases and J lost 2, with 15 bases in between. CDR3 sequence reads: CAWSVRMGGNTDTQYF. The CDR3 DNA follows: TGTGCCTGGAGTGTACGAATGGGCGGGAACACAGATACGCAGTATTTT.

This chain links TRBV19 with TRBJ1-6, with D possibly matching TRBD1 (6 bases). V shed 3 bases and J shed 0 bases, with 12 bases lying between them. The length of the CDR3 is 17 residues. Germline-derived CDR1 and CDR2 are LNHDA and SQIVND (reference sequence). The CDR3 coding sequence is TGTGCCAGTAGTATTAGCCAGGGGAGCTCCTATAATTCACCCCTCCACTTT. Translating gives CASSISQGSSYNSPLHF.

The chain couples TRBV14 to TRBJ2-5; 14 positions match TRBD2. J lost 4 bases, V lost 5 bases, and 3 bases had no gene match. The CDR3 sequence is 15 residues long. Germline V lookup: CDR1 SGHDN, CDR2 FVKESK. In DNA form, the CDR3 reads TGTGCCAGCAGCGAGGGACTAGCGGGGGTAGAGACCCAGTACTTC. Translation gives CASSEGLAGVETQYF.

CDR3 sequence: CASSSGSGRGNTIYF. CDR3 sequence (DNA): TGTGCCAGCAGCTCAGGGTCTGGGCGCGGAAACACCATATATTTT. V gene TRBV7-2 combines with J gene TRBJ1-3; TRBD1 might be the D (5 bases). V lost 4 bases and J 4 bases, leaving 14 bases between the germline ends. From germline, CDR1 is SGHTA and CDR2 FQGNSA. This CDR3 contains 15 residues.

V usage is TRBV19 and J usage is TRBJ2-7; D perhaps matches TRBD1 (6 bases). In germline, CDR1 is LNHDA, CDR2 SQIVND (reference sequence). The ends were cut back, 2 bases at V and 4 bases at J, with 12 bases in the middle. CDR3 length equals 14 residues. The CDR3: CASSISGAQYEQYF. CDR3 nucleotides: TGTGCCAGTAGTATATCAGGGGCCCAATACGAGCAGTACTTC. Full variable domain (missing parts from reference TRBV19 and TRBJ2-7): DGGITQSPKYLFRKEGQNVTLSCEQNLNHDAMYWYRQDPGQGLRLIYYSQIVNDFQKGDIAEGYSVSREKKESFPLTVTSAQKNPTAFYLCASSISGAQYEQYFGPGTRLTVT.